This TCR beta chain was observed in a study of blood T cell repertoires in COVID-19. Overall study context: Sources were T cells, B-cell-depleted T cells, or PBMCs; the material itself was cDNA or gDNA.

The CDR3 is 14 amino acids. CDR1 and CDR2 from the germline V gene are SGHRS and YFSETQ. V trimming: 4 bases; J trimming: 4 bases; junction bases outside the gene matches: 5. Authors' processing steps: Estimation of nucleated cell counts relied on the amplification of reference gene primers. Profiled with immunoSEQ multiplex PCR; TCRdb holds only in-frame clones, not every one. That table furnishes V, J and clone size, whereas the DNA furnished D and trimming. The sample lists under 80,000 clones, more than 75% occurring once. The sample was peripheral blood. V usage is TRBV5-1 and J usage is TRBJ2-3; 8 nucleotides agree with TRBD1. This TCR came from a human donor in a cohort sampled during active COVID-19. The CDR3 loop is CASSGTGFADTQYF. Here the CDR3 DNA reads TGCGCCAGCAGCGGGACAGGTTTTGCAGATACGCAGTATTTT. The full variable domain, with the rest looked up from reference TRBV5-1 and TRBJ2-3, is KAGVTQTPRYLIKTRGQQVTLSCSPISGHRSVSWYQQTPGQGLQFLFEYFSETQRNKGNFPGRFSGRQFSNSRSEMNVSTLELGDSALYLCASSGTGFADTQYFGPGTRLTVL.